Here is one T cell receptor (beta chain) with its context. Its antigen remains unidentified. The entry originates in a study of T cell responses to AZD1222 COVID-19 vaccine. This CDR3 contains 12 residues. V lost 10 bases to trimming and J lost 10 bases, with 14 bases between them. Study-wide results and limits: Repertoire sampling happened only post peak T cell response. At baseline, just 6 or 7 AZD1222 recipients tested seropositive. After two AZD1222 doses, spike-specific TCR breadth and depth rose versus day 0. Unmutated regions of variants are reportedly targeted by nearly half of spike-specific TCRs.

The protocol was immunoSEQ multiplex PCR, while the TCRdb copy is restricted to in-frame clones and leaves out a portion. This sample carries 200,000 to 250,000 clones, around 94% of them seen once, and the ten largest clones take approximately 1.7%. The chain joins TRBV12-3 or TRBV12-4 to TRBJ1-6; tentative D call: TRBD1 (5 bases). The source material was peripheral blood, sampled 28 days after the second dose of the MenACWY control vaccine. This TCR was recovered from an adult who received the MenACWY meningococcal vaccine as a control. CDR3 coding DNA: TGTGCCACCCATTCAGGGAGCTCACCCCTCCACTTT. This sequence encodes CATHSGSSPLHF.